What follows describes a single T cell receptor beta chain. Its matching antigen is unknown. These data originate in a study of regulatory T cells in long-lasting Graves disease. Noted time point: newly diagnosed GD, antithyroid drugs for less than 3 months. PBMCs were the source of the RNA used for TCR sequencing. The CDR3 is 16 residues long. Trimming cost V 3 bases and J 4 bases, with 15 bases left between them. Per the germline V gene, CDR1 is KGHSH and CDR2 is LQKENI. The study, taken as a whole, reports: Repertoires from persistent disease leaned toward TRBV28, TRBJ1-2 and TRBJ2-5.

Arm-PCR with iRepertoire HTBI primers amplified the CDR3 regions for these TCR beta libraries. MiXCR was run by TCRdb on the multiplex PCR reads, yielding one entry per CDR3 protein. The repertoire holds 680,000 or so distinct CDR3 sequences, under 20% seen once, with 15% to 20% in the top ten. These data also formed part of another study, on T cells in Graves' hyperthyroidism and ophthalmopathy. This second report adds: Absence of ophthalmopathy progression within 18 months defined stable Graves' hyperthyroidism. HTBI primers were employed in a first-round RT-PCR of the TCR CDR3. Researchers found most expanded thyroid clonotypes above 0.001 in blood as well.

V usage is TRBV18 and J usage is TRBJ2-2; D is possibly TRBD1 (6 bases). The clonotype was recovered from a woman younger than 45 with Graves disease. The sample in question was peripheral blood mononuclear cells (PBMCs), obtained at new diagnosis, from a patient treated with antithyroid drugs. The CDR3 region is CASSPTGGLRTGELFF. In DNA, the CDR3 is TGTGCCAGCTCACCGACAGGTGGATTACGCACCGGGGAGCTGTTTTTT.